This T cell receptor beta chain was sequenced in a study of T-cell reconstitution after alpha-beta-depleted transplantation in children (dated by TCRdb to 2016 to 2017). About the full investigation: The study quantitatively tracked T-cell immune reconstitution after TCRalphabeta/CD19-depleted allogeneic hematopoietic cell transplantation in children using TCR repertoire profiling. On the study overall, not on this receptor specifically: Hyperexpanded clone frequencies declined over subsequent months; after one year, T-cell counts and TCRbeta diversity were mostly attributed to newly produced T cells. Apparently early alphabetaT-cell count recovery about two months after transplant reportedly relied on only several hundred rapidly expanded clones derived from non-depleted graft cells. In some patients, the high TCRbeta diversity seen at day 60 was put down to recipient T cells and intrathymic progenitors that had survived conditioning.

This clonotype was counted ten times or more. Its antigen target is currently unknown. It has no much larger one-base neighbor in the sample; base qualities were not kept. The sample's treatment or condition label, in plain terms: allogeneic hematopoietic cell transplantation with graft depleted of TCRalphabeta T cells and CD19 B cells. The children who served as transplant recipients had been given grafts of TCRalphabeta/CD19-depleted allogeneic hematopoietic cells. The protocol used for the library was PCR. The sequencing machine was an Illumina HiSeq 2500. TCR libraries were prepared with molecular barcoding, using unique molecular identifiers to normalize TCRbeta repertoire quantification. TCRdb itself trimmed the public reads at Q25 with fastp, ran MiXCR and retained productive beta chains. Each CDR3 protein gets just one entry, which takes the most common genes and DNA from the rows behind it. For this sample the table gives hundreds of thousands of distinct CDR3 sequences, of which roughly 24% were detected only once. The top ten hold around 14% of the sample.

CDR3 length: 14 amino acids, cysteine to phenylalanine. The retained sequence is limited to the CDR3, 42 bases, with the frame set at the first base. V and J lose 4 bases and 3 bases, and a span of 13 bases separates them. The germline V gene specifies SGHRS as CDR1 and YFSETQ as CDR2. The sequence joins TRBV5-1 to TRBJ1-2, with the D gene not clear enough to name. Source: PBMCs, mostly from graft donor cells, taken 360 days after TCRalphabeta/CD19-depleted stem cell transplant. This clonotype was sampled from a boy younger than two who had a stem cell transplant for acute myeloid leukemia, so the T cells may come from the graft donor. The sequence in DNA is TGCGCCAGCAGCCGAGGGTCCAGAGACTATGGCTACACCTTC. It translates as CASSRGSRDYGYTF.